The clone carrying this TCR beta chain was seen ten or more times. Its antigen remains unknown. This entry comes from a study of neurological immune-mediated disorders. Whole-study results and caveats: No expanded-clone CDR3 amino acid sequence recurred across subjects, suggesting private TCR-beta repertoires.

Time point indicated: longitudinal time-point 3. Template-switch 5'RACE cDNA synthesis added a 10-nucleotide unique molecular identifier. In every sequencing run, more than 180 million TCR-beta sequences were generated from 15-18 subjects. TCRdb re-called the 5' RACE reads through MiXCR, storing one row per CDR3 protein. The sample includes over 90,000 distinct CDR3 sequences, about a tenth of them seen just once. With 5 bases removed from V and 2 bases from J, the gap between germline ends came to 9 bases. Germline CDR1 and CDR2: SNHLY and FYNNEI. CDR3 length: 13 amino acids. Sequencing was carried out using PBMCs. The sequence was collected from a female donor with HTLV-1-associated myelopathy (HAM/TSP). This rearrangement joins TRBV2 to TRBJ2-5; D possibly corresponds to TRBD1 (5 bases). In DNA form, the CDR3 reads TGTGCCAGCAGTACAGGAGCACAAGAGACCCAGTACTTC. It is translated as CASSTGAQETQYF. Complete variable domain (other parts from reference TRBV2 and TRBJ2-5): EPEVTQTPSHQVTQMGQEVILRCVPISNHLYFYWYRQILGQKVEFLVSFYNNEISEKSEIFDDQFSVERPDGSNFTLKIRSTKLEDSAMYFCASSTGAQETQYFGPGTRLLVL.